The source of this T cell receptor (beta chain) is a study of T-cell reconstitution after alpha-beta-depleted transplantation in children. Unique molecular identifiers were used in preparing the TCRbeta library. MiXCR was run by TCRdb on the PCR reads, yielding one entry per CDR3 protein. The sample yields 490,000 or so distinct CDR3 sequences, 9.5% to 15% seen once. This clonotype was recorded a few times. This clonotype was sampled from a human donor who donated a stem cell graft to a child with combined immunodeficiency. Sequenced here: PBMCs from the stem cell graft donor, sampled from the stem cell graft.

The CDR3 spells CASSQGQITTGELFF. CDR3 DNA: TGCGCCAGCAGCCAAGGACAGATCACCACCGGGGAGCTGTTTTTT. The rearrangement links TRBV4-3 to TRBJ2-2; D is perhaps TRBD1 (5 bases). Trimming pared 1 base from V and 4 bases from J, leaving 10 bases between. This CDR3 has 15 amino acids. Germline CDR1 LGHNA, CDR2 YSLEER.